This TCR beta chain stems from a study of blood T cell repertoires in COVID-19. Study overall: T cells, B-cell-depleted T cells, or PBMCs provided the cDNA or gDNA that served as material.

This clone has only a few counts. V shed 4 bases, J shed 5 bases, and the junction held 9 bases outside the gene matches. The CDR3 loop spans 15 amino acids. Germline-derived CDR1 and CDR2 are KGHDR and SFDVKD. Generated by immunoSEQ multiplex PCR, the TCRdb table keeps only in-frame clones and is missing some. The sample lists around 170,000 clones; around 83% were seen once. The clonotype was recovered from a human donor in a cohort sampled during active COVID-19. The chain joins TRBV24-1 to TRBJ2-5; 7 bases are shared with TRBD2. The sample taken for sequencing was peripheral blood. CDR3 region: CATSEGGLGGETQYF. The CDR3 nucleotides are TGTGCCACCAGTGAAGGTGGGTTGGGAGGGGAGACCCAGTACTTC.